This T cell receptor (beta chain) stems from a study of CD8 T cells in Susac syndrome. This CDR3 spans 13 amino acids. Trimming shortened V by 6 bases and J by 12 bases, and 15 bases separated the two germline ends. The germline V gene has CDR1 MDHEN and CDR2 SYDVKM. Reverse transcription of about 0.45 to 1 ug RNA was carried out with random hexamers. A multiplex approach, immunoSEQ multiplex PCR, amplified TCR beta CDR3 across 54 Vbeta and 13 Jbeta. One entry per CDR3 protein, called by TCRdb with MiXCR from the immunoSEQ multiplex PCR reads. The sample lists some 190,000 distinct CDR3 sequences; over 85% were seen once. Healthy donors served as the controls. They were matched for age and sex.

This rearrangement joins TRBV28 to TRBJ1-6; D unclear. The source is a human donor in good health. Source material: CD4+ T cells from PBMCs. CDR3 coding DNA: TGTGCCAGCAGGGCACCACCCCCTCGACCCCTCCACTTT. It yields the protein CASRAPPPRPLHF.